This T cell receptor (beta chain) came from a study of human T cells and chemical hapten exposure. As for the study in general: Sensitization was performed using 2% DPC on a 2 cm by 2 cm upper inner arm skin site. Patch tests delivered 0.01% DPC to the upper back and were evaluated at 6 days.

Time point reported: pre-sensitization, week 0. Noted treatment: therapeutic diphenylcyclopropenone sensitization with weekly scalp DPC. Study conclusions and caveats: DPC sensitization produced no change in TCRs with frequency above 1 in 1000.

TCRdb analysed the RACE reads with MiXCR anew, one entry per CDR3 protein. The sample records some 400,000 distinct CDR3 sequences, approximately 5.1% being singletons. The germline CDR1 and CDR2 sequences are SGHTA and FQGNSA. There are 14 residues in the CDR3. The V segment lost 1 base and the J segment 5 bases; nucleotides outside the gene matches: 3. This clonotype has ten or more counts. Its antigen is unidentified. The sample here was whole blood, taken in connection with sensitization to the hapten diphenylcyclopropenone (DPC). The chain combines TRBV7-2 with TRBJ1-1; 8 positions agree with TRBD1. The receptor's source is a woman aged 45-59 years with alopecia areata. Some clones in this sample may be carry-over from other donors' samples. CDR3: CASSLGTGTTEAFF. The CDR3 nucleotides are TGTGCCAGCAGCTTAGGGACAGGGACGACTGAAGCTTTCTTT.